Presented here are 27 T cell receptor beta chains from one specimen sequenced in a study of Graves' ophthalmopathy and Graves' hyperthyroidism. Amplified TCR beta CDR3 regions were obtained using RNA transcripts as template. HTBI primers primed a first-round RT-PCR, and a second-round multiplex PCR followed. MiXCR, applied by TCRdb to the multiplex PCR reads, yields one record per CDR3 protein. Among hundreds of thousands of distinct CDR3 sequences listed, over 20% were seen once. Input material: peripheral blood. The receptors come from a young woman with stable Graves' hyperthyroidism.

This clonotype came up a few times. A much more abundant neighbour one base away suggests this may be a read error. The CDR3 spells CATTAEKGSSYTF. In nucleotides, the CDR3 is TGTGCCACCACAGCAGAAAAGGGTTCCAGCTACACCTTC. The chain employs TRBV2 and TRBJ1-2; D is unclear. Germline-derived CDR1 and CDR2 are SNHLY and FYNNEI. CDR3 length: 13 residues. V was cut by 10 bases and J by 9 bases, with 21 bases left in between.

This chain uses TRBV2 with TRBJ2-5, with D uncertain. CDR3 size: 13 residues. Germline CDR1 SNHLY, CDR2 FYNNEI. Trimming took 7 bases from V and 3 from J, leaving 12 bases between them. The CDR3 is CASTPDGKETQYF. As DNA, the CDR3 is TGTGCCAGCACCCCGGACGGAAAAGAGACCCAGTACTTC. The full variable domain, with the rest looked up from reference TRBV2 and TRBJ2-5, is EPEVTQTPSHQVTQMGQEVILRCVPISNHLYFYWYRQILGQKVEFLVSFYNNEISEKSEIFDDQFSVERPDGSNFTLKIRSTKLEDSAMYFCASTPDGKETQYFGPGTRLLVL.

The V gene is TRBV29-1, the J gene TRBJ2-7; TRBD1 matches at 8 bases. The CDR3 sequence is 13 residues long. The ends lost 5 bases at V and 3 bases at J; junction bases unmatched: 6. Germline CDR1 and CDR2: SQVTM and ANQGSEA. The CDR3 protein is CSVWGQEFYEQYF. The CDR3 nucleotides read TGCAGCGTTTGGGGACAGGAGTTCTACGAGCAGTACTTC.

This clonotype was found many times. This chain connects TRBV28 to TRBJ2-7; D unclear. This CDR3 region has 16 residues. CDR1 is MDHEN and CDR2 is SYDVKM in the germline V gene. V dropped 3 bases and J dropped 0 bases, with 15 bases sitting between them. The chain's CDR3 is CASSFLSGLVSYEQYF. CDR3 nucleotide sequence: TGTGCCAGCAGTTTTTTATCCGGGTTAGTCTCCTACGAGCAGTACTTC.

The rearrangement uses TRBV6-1 and TRBJ2-7, with TRBD1 matching 10 bases. The V gene's germline CDR1 is MNHNS and CDR2 SASEGT. The CDR3 totals 16 residues. Trimming at V came to 7 bases and at J to 3 bases, leaving 12 bases not matched to a gene. The CDR3 loop reads CASNQEGWDRGYEQYF. In DNA form, the CDR3 reads TGTGCCAGCAATCAAGAAGGATGGGACAGGGGCTACGAGCAGTACTTC.

This clonotype was counted ten times or more. The V call is TRBV20-1, the J call TRBJ2-7; either TRBD1 or TRBD2 may fit D (5 bases each). The CDR3 extends over 13 amino acids. In germline, CDR1 is DFQATT, CDR2 SNEGSKA (reference sequence). V shed 3 bases and J shed 3 bases, with 12 bases lying between them. The CDR3 DNA reads TGCAGTGCTAGGGGGGTTTCGGACTACGAGCAGTACTTC. This sequence encodes CSARGVSDYEQYF.

Ten or more counts support this clonotype. V usage is TRBV7-9 and J usage is TRBJ2-7; 8 nucleotides agree with TRBD1. V gave up 5 bases and J gave up 5 bases; unmatched junction bases: 5. The CDR3 consists of 13 residues. In germline, CDR1 is SEHNR, CDR2 FQNEAQ (reference sequence). The CDR3 spells CASSTRTGHEQYF. The CDR3 bases are TGTGCCAGCAGCACCCGGACAGGGCACGAGCAGTACTTC.

The sample holds many counts of this clonotype. The chain is built from TRBV12-3 or TRBV12-4 and TRBJ2-7; the D gene is possibly TRBD1 (6 bases). The CDR3 is made up of 16 amino acids. The V end was cut by 6 bases, the J end by 7 bases, with 25 bases between. For the CDR3, the DNA is TGTGCCAGCAGCCACCGCAGGGGCCTTGGGGGACCTGAGCAGTACTTC. This encodes CASSHRRGLGGPEQYF.

This clonotype has ten or more counts. This chain uses TRBV27 with TRBJ1-5; TRBD1 agrees at 8 bases. Germline CDR1 MNHEY, CDR2 SMNVEV (reference sequence). Germline trimming cut 0 bases from V and 3 bases from J; bases unmatched to any gene: 4. This CDR3 has 16 amino acids. CDR3: CASSLSGTGLNQPQHF. CDR3 coding DNA: TGTGCCAGCAGTTTATCTGGGACAGGCCTCAATCAGCCCCAGCATTTT.

This clonotype was recorded at least ten times. CDR3 amino acids: CASSLSMAGELFF. CDR3 DNA sequence: TGTGCCAGCAGCTTATCGATGGCCGGGGAGCTGTTTTTT. The V gene is TRBV11-1, the J gene TRBJ2-2; D unresolved. Between the trimmed V and J ends, which lost 2 bases and 6 bases, there was a span of 7 bases. Germline assignment: CDR1 SGHAT and CDR2 FQDESV (reference sequence). The CDR3 is made up of 13 amino acids.

This clonotype was seen a few times. The rearrangement links TRBV4-3 to TRBJ2-3; no clear D gene. The CDR3 consists of 14 residues. The V end was cut by 0 bases, the J end by 1 base, with 5 bases between. Germline assignment: CDR1 LGHNA and CDR2 YSLEER. The CDR3, as DNA: TGCGCCAGCAGCCAAGACGGCGGCACAGATACGCAGTATTTT. As protein: CASSQDGGTDTQYF.

This clonotype was observed a handful of times. The J gene is TRBJ1-2, the V gene TRBV10-3, with no clear D. V was shortened by 2 bases and J by 0 bases, with 16 bases between the two germline ends. CDR1 and CDR2 from the germline V gene are ENHRY and SYGVKD. The CDR3 runs to 17 residues. CDR3 in amino acids: CAISEARRILANYGYTF. The CDR3 nucleotides read TGTGCCATCAGTGAGGCCCGACGGATTCTAGCTAACTATGGCTACACCTTC.

This clonotype was observed at least ten times. The V gene is TRBV12-3 or TRBV12-4, the J gene TRBJ1-2; 7 positions match TRBD1. The J segment lost 7 bases and the V segment lost 6 bases, leaving 14 bases of the junction unmatched. CDR3 length: 15 amino acids. CDR3 sequence (DNA): TGTGCCAGCAGCTCCAGGACAGGAGACCTCTTTGGCTACACCTTC. This codes for CASSSRTGDLFGYTF.

The chain joins TRBV7-2 to TRBJ2-2, with a weak D call TRBD1 (5 bases). Per germline, CDR1 SGHTA and CDR2 FQGNSA. This CDR3 has 14 amino acids. V was clipped by 6 bases and J by 7 bases, with 15 bases between them. CDR3 in amino acids: CASRQGGQDGELFF. CDR3 DNA: TGTGCCAGCAGGCAAGGCGGACAAGACGGGGAGCTGTTTTTT. The full variable domain, completed using reference TRBV7-2 and TRBJ2-2, is GAGVSQSPSNKVTEKGKDVELRCDPISGHTALYWYRQSLGQGLEFLIYFQGNSAPDKSGLPSDRFSAERTGGSVSTLTIQRTQQEDSAVYLCASRQGGQDGELFFGEGSRLTVL.

In its sample, this clonotype was seen many times. The chain uses TRBV7-2 and TRBJ2-7; D gene ambiguous. Germline V gene data show CDR1 as SGHTA and CDR2 as FQGNSA. CDR3 length: 12 amino acids. V gave up 2 bases and J gave up 4 bases, with 6 bases separating them. The CDR3 sequence: CASSLLGYEQYF. CDR3 nucleotide sequence: TGTGCCAGCAGCTTACTGGGTTACGAGCAGTACTTC.

The table lists this clonotype with many counts. The rearrangement links TRBV4-3 to TRBJ2-7; possible D gene TRBD1, 6 bases. This CDR3 has 15 residues. Trimming took 0 bases from V and 0 from J, leaving 9 bases between them. The germline gives CDR1 LGHNA, CDR2 YSLEER. CDR3 residues: CASSQDRGSSYEQYF. CDR3 in DNA: TGCGCCAGCAGCCAAGACAGGGGCAGCTCCTACGAGCAGTACTTC.

This clonotype was recorded many times. The V and J genes are TRBV20-1 and TRBJ1-5; 7 bases line up with TRBD1. With V trimmed by 6 bases and J by 0 bases, 8 bases remained unmatched. The germline V gene has CDR1 DFQATT and CDR2 SNEGSKA (reference sequence). This CDR3 spans 15 amino acids. DNA of the CDR3: TGCAGTGCGCGCCGGGACAGTCGTAGCAATCAGCCCCAGCATTTT. Its translation: CSARRDSRSNQPQHF.

The chain links TRBV6-5 to TRBJ1-2; D gene unclear. The CDR3 spans 13 residues. Germline CDR1 is MNHEY and CDR2 is SVGAGI. The V gene lost 1 base and the J gene lost 3 bases, with 6 bases spanning the gap. This chain's CDR3 is CASSYLQDYGYTF. The DNA for the CDR3 is TGTGCCAGCAGTTACTTGCAGGACTATGGCTACACCTTC.

This clonotype was recorded at least ten times. The CDR3: CASNQALAVGGTQYF. In DNA form, the CDR3 reads TGTGCCAGCAACCAAGCCCTAGCGGTAGGGGGGACCCAGTACTTC. The chain employs TRBV7-9 and TRBJ2-5; D perhaps matches TRBD2 (7 bases). Trimming stripped 7 bases from V and 7 bases from J, with 22 bases between. The CDR3 length is 15 residues. Germline loops: CDR1 SEHNR, CDR2 FQNEAQ (reference sequence).

This clonotype was seen at least ten times. The chain joins TRBV28 to TRBJ1-6, with 7 bases fitting TRBD1. This CDR3 is 14 amino acids long. V lost 10 bases to trimming and J lost 9 bases; unmatched junction nucleotides: 12. Germline CDR1 is MDHEN and CDR2 is SYDVKM. The CDR3 bases are TGTGCCACCGAAGAGGGGGACAGAAGTTCACCCCTCCACTTT. Its protein product is CATEEGDRSSPLHF.

This clonotype was seen repeatedly, ten times or more. The chain has TRBV6-2 or TRBV6-3 and TRBJ2-7; perhaps D is TRBD1 or TRBD2 (5 bases each). Germline V gives CDR1 MNHEY, CDR2 SVGEGT. The germline V and J ends were trimmed by 7 bases and 3 bases, with 16 bases remaining between them. This CDR3 region has 14 residues. The CDR3 here is CASTTGDANYEQYF. As DNA, the CDR3 is TGTGCCAGCACCACCGGGGACGCGAACTACGAGCAGTACTTC.

This clonotype was detected many times. The J gene is TRBJ1-3, the V gene TRBV20-1, with TRBD1 as a possible D gene (5 bases). The germline V gene encodes CDR1 DFQATT and CDR2 SNEGSKA (reference sequence). Trimming cost V 1 base and J 2 bases, with 6 bases left between them. This CDR3 contains 13 residues. CDR3 sequence (DNA): TGCAGTGCTAGAGGGGGGGCTGGAAACACCATATATTTT. Translation gives CSARGGAGNTIYF.

Comment on this clonotype: A read error may account for a junction end that differs from germline. J is TRBJ1-6 and V is TRBV28; 9 positions agree with TRBD1. Germline lookup yields CDR1 MDHEN and CDR2 SYDVKM. The CDR3 loop spans 14 amino acids. In nucleotides, the CDR3 is TGTGCCAGCAGTTCCGGGACAGGGAATTCACACCTCCACTTT. Its protein is CASSSGTGNSHLHF.

The rearrangement links TRBV6-2 or TRBV6-3 to TRBJ1-1, with D possibly matching TRBD1 (6 bases). Trimming took 9 bases from V and 4 from J, leaving 15 bases between them. This CDR3 is 13 amino acids long. From germline, CDR1 is MNHEY and CDR2 SVGEGT. The CDR3: CASEGTGRTEAFF. CDR3 sequence (DNA): TGTGCCAGTGAGGGAACAGGGCGCACTGAAGCTTTCTTT.

The sample holds a few counts of this clonotype. The chain is built from TRBV7-2 and TRBJ1-1; 8 positions agree with TRBD1. The CDR3 sequence is 15 residues long. The trim removed 5 bases at V and 4 bases at J, leaving 9 bases unmatched. Germline V CDR1 and CDR2: SGHTA, FQGNSA. The CDR3 DNA sequence: TGTGCCAGCAGCGAGAGTACAGGGGGATCCACTGAAGCTTTCTTT. Protein product: CASSESTGGSTEAFF.

The table lists this clonotype with many counts. This chain links TRBV7-2 with TRBJ2-7, with 10 bases lining up with TRBD1. This CDR3 is 15 amino acids long. Losses at the gene ends were 3 bases for V and 5 bases for J; bases not matched to a gene: 7. Germline V gene data show CDR1 as SGHTA and CDR2 as FQGNSA. The CDR3 reads CASSFAGTGANEQYF. The CDR3 DNA sequence: TGTGCCAGCAGCTTCGCCGGGACAGGGGCCAACGAGCAGTACTTC.

This clonotype has a count of ten or more. CDR3 sequence: CATNSGTVDTGELFF. The CDR3, as DNA: TGTGCCACCAACTCCGGGACAGTAGACACCGGGGAGCTGTTTTTT. The chain carries TRBV24-1 and TRBJ2-2; 7 bases are a match to TRBD1. J lost 3 bases, V lost 8 bases, and 8 bases had no gene match. This CDR3 comprises 15 residues. Germline assignment: CDR1 KGHDR and CDR2 SFDVKD.